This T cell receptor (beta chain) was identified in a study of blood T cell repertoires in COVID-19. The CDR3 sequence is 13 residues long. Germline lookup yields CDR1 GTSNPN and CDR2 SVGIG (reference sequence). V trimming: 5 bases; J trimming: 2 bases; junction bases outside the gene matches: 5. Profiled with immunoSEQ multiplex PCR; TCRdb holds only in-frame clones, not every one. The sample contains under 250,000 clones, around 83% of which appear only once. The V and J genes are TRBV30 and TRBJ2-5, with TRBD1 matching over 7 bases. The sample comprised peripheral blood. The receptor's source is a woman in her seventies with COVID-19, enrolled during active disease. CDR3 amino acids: CAWGPGQQETQYF. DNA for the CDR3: TGTGCCTGGGGTCCGGGACAGCAAGAGACCCAGTACTTC.